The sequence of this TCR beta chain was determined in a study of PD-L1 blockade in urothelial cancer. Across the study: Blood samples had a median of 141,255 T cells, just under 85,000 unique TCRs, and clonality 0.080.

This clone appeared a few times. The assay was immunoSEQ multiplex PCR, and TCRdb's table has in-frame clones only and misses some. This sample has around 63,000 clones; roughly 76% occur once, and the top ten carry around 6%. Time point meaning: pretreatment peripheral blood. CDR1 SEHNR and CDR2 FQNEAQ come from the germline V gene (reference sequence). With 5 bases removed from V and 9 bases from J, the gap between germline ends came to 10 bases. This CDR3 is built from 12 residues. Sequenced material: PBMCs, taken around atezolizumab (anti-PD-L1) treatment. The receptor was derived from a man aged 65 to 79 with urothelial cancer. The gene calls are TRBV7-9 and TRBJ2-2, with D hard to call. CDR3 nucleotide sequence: TGTGCCAGCAGCCGAGAGAGTAGGGAGCTGTTTTTT. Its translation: CASSRESRELFF. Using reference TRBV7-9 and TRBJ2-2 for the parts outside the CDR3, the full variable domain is DTGVSQNPRHKITKRGQNVTFRCDPISEHNRLYWYRQTLGQGPEFLTYFQNEAQLEKSRLLSDRFSAERPKGSFSTLEIQRTEQGDSAMYLCASSRESRELFFGEGSRLTVL.